Listed below are T cell receptor beta chains from one sample, sequenced in a study of cytomegalovirus exposure and HLA in healthy donors. TCRdb's table, derived via immunoSEQ multiplex PCR, lists solely in-frame clones and lacks some. Among over 150,000 clones listed, about 86% were seen once. Sequencing was performed on PBMCs. Every receptor here comes from a man younger than 35 in good health and CMV-seropositive. CDR3s include the opening cysteine and the closing phenylalanine or tryptophan. Fields, in order: clone size, D gene, CDR3 length, V gene, J gene, CDR3 DNA, CDR3 protein. The D gene is left open where the match is weak. Size tells how often a clone was seen (once, few, many) or the class of an expanded clone, and some rows leave it out.

clone_size: -
d_call: -
cdr3_length: 14
v_call: TRBV4-1
j_call: TRBJ2-2
cdr3_nt: TGCGCCAGCAGCCAACGGGGGAACACCGGGGAGCTGTTTTTT
cdr3_aa: CASSQRGNTGELFF

clone_size: few
d_call: -
cdr3_length: 15
v_call: TRBV7-2
j_call: TRBJ1-2
cdr3_nt: TGTGCCAGCAGCTTAAATTGGTCCCGAGGAGCGGGCTACACCTTC
cdr3_aa: CASSLNWSRGAGYTF

clone_size: -
d_call: -
cdr3_length: 16
v_call: TRBV7-3
j_call: TRBJ2-3
cdr3_nt: TGTGCCAGCAGCTTGGATGCAGGGGTGGGGACAGATACGCAGTATTTT
cdr3_aa: CASSLDAGVGTDTQYF

clone_size: -
d_call: -
cdr3_length: 12
v_call: TRBV29-1
j_call: TRBJ2-4
cdr3_nt: TGCAGCGCCGGACGGCTCGGGGACATTCAGTACTTC
cdr3_aa: CSAGRLGDIQYF

clone_size: -
d_call: TRBD1
cdr3_length: 16
v_call: TRBV4-1
j_call: TRBJ1-1
cdr3_nt: TGCGCCAGCAGCCAAGCGGACAGGGGGCGGAGAACTGAAGCTTTCTTT
cdr3_aa: CASSQADRGRRTEAFF

clone_size: once
d_call: -
cdr3_length: 14
v_call: TRBV9
j_call: TRBJ2-7
cdr3_nt: TGTGCCAGCAGCGTAGAAGCATCCGACTACGAGCAGTACTTC
cdr3_aa: CASSVEASDYEQYF

clone_size: -
d_call: TRBD2
cdr3_length: 14
v_call: TRBV27
j_call: TRBJ2-1
cdr3_nt: TGTGCCAGCAGTTTACGTCTAGCGGGCAATGAGCAGTTCTTC
cdr3_aa: CASSLRLAGNEQFF

clone_size: -
d_call: -
cdr3_length: 15
v_call: TRBV19
j_call: TRBJ2-1
cdr3_nt: TGTGCCAGTAGTGACGGGCCGGGGAGGTACAATGAGCAGTTCTTC
cdr3_aa: CASSDGPGRYNEQFF

clone_size: -
d_call: TRBD1
cdr3_length: 15
v_call: TRBV5-1
j_call: TRBJ1-1
cdr3_nt: TGCGCCAGCTATCAGGGGGGTATCATGAACACTGAAGCTTTCTTT
cdr3_aa: CASYQGGIMNTEAFF

clone_size: -
d_call: -
cdr3_length: 14
v_call: TRBV5-4
j_call: TRBJ1-4
cdr3_nt: TGTGCCAGCAGCTTCGGGGCAACTAATGAAAAACTGTTTTTT
cdr3_aa: CASSFGATNEKLFF

clone_size: -
d_call: TRBD1
cdr3_length: 14
v_call: TRBV6-5
j_call: TRBJ2-7
cdr3_nt: TGTGCCAGCACCAAAGGGGGCAGGAGCTACGAGCAGTACTTC
cdr3_aa: CASTKGGRSYEQYF

clone_size: -
d_call: -
cdr3_length: 13
v_call: TRBV6-5
j_call: TRBJ2-1
cdr3_nt: TGTGCCAGCATCGGTGGCTCCTACAATGAGCAGTTCTTC
cdr3_aa: CASIGGSYNEQFF

clone_size: -
d_call: -
cdr3_length: 15
v_call: TRBV6-5
j_call: TRBJ2-2
cdr3_nt: TGTGCCAGCATGCGATGGACTCCCAATGACAGGGAGCTGTTTTTT
cdr3_aa: CASMRWTPNDRELFF

clone_size: -
d_call: -
cdr3_length: 11
v_call: TRBV20-1
j_call: TRBJ1-2
cdr3_nt: TGCAGTGCTTCCCTCCCTTATGGCTACACCTTC
cdr3_aa: CSASLPYGYTF

clone_size: -
d_call: TRBD1
cdr3_length: 17
v_call: TRBV7-3
j_call: TRBJ2-2
cdr3_nt: TGTGCCAGCAGCCGTACGGGACAGGGGGCGAACACCGGGGAGCTGTTTTTT
cdr3_aa: CASSRTGQGANTGELFF

clone_size: -
d_call: -
cdr3_length: 14
v_call: TRBV18
j_call: TRBJ2-5
cdr3_nt: TGTGCCAGCTCACTACGACTGGAGAAAGAGACCCAGTACTTC
cdr3_aa: CASSLRLEKETQYF

clone_size: -
d_call: -
cdr3_length: 15
v_call: TRBV6-5
j_call: TRBJ1-2
cdr3_nt: TGTGCCAGCAGTTATTCGGGAACATTAAACTATGGCTACACCTTC
cdr3_aa: CASSYSGTLNYGYTF

clone_size: once
d_call: -
cdr3_length: 15
v_call: TRBV28
j_call: TRBJ1-1
cdr3_nt: TGTGCCAGCAGTCCCTATCCTCCGAGTACCGCTGAAGCTTTCTTT
cdr3_aa: CASSPYPPSTAEAFF

clone_size: -
d_call: TRBD2
cdr3_length: 19
v_call: TRBV7-3
j_call: TRBJ2-1
cdr3_nt: TGTGCCAGCAGCTTAGCGGCCGGGACTAGCGGGAGGTTATCCAATGAGCAGTTCTTC
cdr3_aa: CASSLAAGTSGRLSNEQFF

clone_size: once
d_call: TRBD2
cdr3_length: 15
v_call: TRBV9
j_call: TRBJ2-7
cdr3_nt: TGTGCCAGCAGCTCTTCCGGGACTAGCGGCTACGAGCAGTACTTC
cdr3_aa: CASSSSGTSGYEQYF

clone_size: -
d_call: -
cdr3_length: 13
v_call: TRBV14
j_call: TRBJ1-1
cdr3_nt: TGTGCCAGCAGCTCCCGAGGGAACACTGAAGCTTTCTTT
cdr3_aa: CASSSRGNTEAFF

clone_size: -
d_call: -
cdr3_length: 10
v_call: TRBV1
j_call: TRBJ1-5
cdr3_nt: TGCACCAGCGCCAATACGGCCCAGCATTTT
cdr3_aa: CTSANTAQHF

clone_size: once
d_call: TRBD2
cdr3_length: 13
v_call: TRBV9
j_call: TRBJ2-1
cdr3_nt: TGTGCCAGCAGGGCTAGCGGGGGCAATGAGCAGTTCTTC
cdr3_aa: CASRASGGNEQFF

clone_size: -
d_call: -
cdr3_length: 11
v_call: TRBV20-1
j_call: TRBJ1-2
cdr3_nt: TGCAGTGCTAGGGGTCCAGGGGGCTACACCTTC
cdr3_aa: CSARGPGGYTF

clone_size: -
d_call: TRBD2
cdr3_length: 16
v_call: TRBV6-5
j_call: TRBJ2-3
cdr3_nt: TGTGCCAGCAGTTACGGAAGCGGGAGTCTCACAGATACGCAGTATTTT
cdr3_aa: CASSYGSGSLTDTQYF

clone_size: -
d_call: -
cdr3_length: 13
v_call: TRBV6-5
j_call: TRBJ1-2
cdr3_nt: TGTGCCAGCTCCCGGGGGGCCGGCTATGGCTACACCTTC
cdr3_aa: CASSRGAGYGYTF

clone_size: once
d_call: -
cdr3_length: 16
v_call: TRBV5-6
j_call: TRBJ1-2
cdr3_nt: TGTGCCAGCAGCTTGGCCAGGGCTCTAACTAACTATGGCTACACCTTC
cdr3_aa: CASSLARALTNYGYTF

clone_size: -
d_call: TRBD2
cdr3_length: 15
v_call: TRBV6-4
j_call: TRBJ2-7
cdr3_nt: TGTGCCAGCAGTGAGGTACTAGCGGGGCCCGACGAGCAGTACTTC
cdr3_aa: CASSEVLAGPDEQYF

clone_size: -
d_call: -
cdr3_length: 13
v_call: TRBV18
j_call: TRBJ2-7
cdr3_nt: TGTGCCAGCTCGCCGGTTAGCTCCTACGAGCAGTACTTC
cdr3_aa: CASSPVSSYEQYF

clone_size: -
d_call: TRBD2
cdr3_length: 17
v_call: TRBV5-6
j_call: TRBJ2-5
cdr3_nt: TGTGCCAGCAGCGTTGGGCCTAGCGGGGGGTACCAAGAGACCCAGTACTTC
cdr3_aa: CASSVGPSGGYQETQYF

clone_size: -
d_call: -
cdr3_length: 14
v_call: TRBV9
j_call: TRBJ2-2
cdr3_nt: TGTGCCAGCAGCGGACGGGGAAACACCGGGGAGCTGTTTTTT
cdr3_aa: CASSGRGNTGELFF